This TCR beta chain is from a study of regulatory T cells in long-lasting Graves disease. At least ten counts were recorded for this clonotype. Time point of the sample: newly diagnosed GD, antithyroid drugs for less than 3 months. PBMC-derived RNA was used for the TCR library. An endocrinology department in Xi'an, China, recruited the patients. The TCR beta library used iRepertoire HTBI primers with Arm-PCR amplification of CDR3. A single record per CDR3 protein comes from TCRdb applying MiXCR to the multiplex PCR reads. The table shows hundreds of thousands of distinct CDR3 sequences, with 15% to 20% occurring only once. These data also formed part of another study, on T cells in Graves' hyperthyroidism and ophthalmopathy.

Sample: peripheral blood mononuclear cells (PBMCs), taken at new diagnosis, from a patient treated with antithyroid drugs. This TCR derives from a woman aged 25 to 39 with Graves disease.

The CDR3 sequence: CASSSQRARTGELFF. The CDR3 DNA reads TGTGCCAGCAGCTCCCAGCGGGCGCGAACCGGGGAGCTGTTTTTT. This chain joins TRBV11-2 and TRBJ2-2; perhaps TRBD2 as D (6 bases). Trimming cost V 4 bases and J 5 bases, with 14 bases left between them. There are 15 residues in the CDR3. The germline gives CDR1 SGHAT, CDR2 FQNNGV.